Listed below are T cell receptor beta chains from one sample, sequenced in a study of CD8 T cells in Susac syndrome. Using its own MiXCR run on the immunoSEQ multiplex PCR reads, TCRdb lists one record per CDR3 protein. This sample yields 77,000 or so distinct CDR3 sequences, of which about 93% are seen a single time; around 0.52% belongs to the top ten. Sequences were obtained from CD4+ T cells from PBMCs. These receptors were taken from a human donor with Susac syndrome. Each CDR3 is given with its conserved first and last residue. The order of the fields is J gene, D gene, clone size, V gene, CDR3 DNA, CDR3 protein. A D gene is named only where the DNA matches it firmly. For some rows the clone size is stated as once, few or many, or as a class when expanded; others skip it.

>TRBJ2-5|NA|NA|TRBV6-4
TGTGCCAGCAGTGCTAACGGTCAAGAGACCCAGTACTTC
CASSANGQETQYF
>TRBJ2-1|TRBD2|NA|TRBV11-2
TGTGCCAGCAGCTTAGAAACTCTAGCGGGAGTGGCCAATGAGCAGTTCTTC
CASSLETLAGVANEQFF
>TRBJ2-1|NA|NA|TRBV12-3/TRBV12-4
TGTGCCAGCAGTCCTCGGCCAGGGAGCAGACACAATGAGCAGTTCTTC
CASSPRPGSRHNEQFF
>TRBJ2-3|NA|NA|TRBV3-1
TGTGCCAGCAGCCATACAGCGTACACTACAGATACGCAGTATTTT
CASSHTAYTTDTQYF
>TRBJ1-5|NA|NA|TRBV30
TGTGCCTGGTCCCTACGGGGGGCCCGCAATCAGCCCCAGCATTTT
CAWSLRGARNQPQHF
>TRBJ2-1|NA|NA|TRBV18
TGTGCCAGCTCACCCGGGGTTAATGAGCAGTTCTTC
CASSPGVNEQFF
>TRBJ2-7|TRBD2|NA|TRBV5-6
TGTGCCAGCAGCTTGGGACTAGCGGGAGTGGGCGTCTACGAGCAGTACTTC
CASSLGLAGVGVYEQYF
>TRBJ2-7|NA|NA|TRBV24-1
TGTGCCACCTCTTTTGGTAGCTCCTACGAGCAGTACTTC
CATSFGSSYEQYF
>TRBJ2-1|NA|NA|TRBV7-9
TGTGCCAGTGGTGAGCAGTTCTTC
CASGEQFF
>TRBJ2-2|TRBD2|NA|TRBV20-1
TGCAGTGCTTTGTTGGGACTAGCGGGAGAGGCCGGGGAGCTGTTTTTT
CSALLGLAGEAGELFF
>TRBJ2-1|TRBD2|NA|TRBV4-1
TGCGCCAGCAGCAGGGGAATAGCGGGGGCCTACAATGAGCAGTTCTTC
CASSRGIAGAYNEQFF
>TRBJ2-6|NA|once|TRBV10-1
TGCGCCAGCACCCGAAGGAGCTCTGGGGCCAACGTCCTGACTTTC
CASTRRSSGANVLTF
>TRBJ2-6|TRBD1|NA|TRBV7-9
TGTGCCAGCAGCGGGGGACAGACTGTAGCTGGGGCCAACGTCCTGACTTTC
CASSGGQTVAGANVLTF
>TRBJ2-3|NA|NA|TRBV29-1
TGCAGTTCTTACTCCCAGCGGGATACGCAGTATTTT
CSSYSQRDTQYF
>TRBJ1-6|NA|NA|TRBV27
TGTGCCAGCAGTTATGGTCCGTCACCCCTCCACTTT
CASSYGPSPLHF
>TRBJ1-2|NA|NA|TRBV30
TGTGCCTGGGACCGGTCTAACTATGGCTACACCTTC
CAWDRSNYGYTF
>TRBJ1-2|NA|NA|TRBV15
TGTGCCACCAGCAGTCGGGGGACCGGAGGCTACACCTTC
CATSSRGTGGYTF
>TRBJ1-1|TRBD1|NA|TRBV18
TGTGCCAGCTCAGCCTCGACAGGGGCCACTGAAGCTTTCTTT
CASSASTGATEAFF
>TRBJ2-3|NA|NA|TRBV7-2
TGTGCCAGCAGTCACGGACTAAACACAGATACGCAGTATTTT
CASSHGLNTDTQYF
>TRBJ2-5|TRBD1|NA|TRBV23-1
TGCGCCAGCAGTCACCGGACAGGGGGACAGGGGACCCAGTACTTC
CASSHRTGGQGTQYF
>TRBJ2-5|NA|NA|TRBV10-3
TGTGCCATCAGTGAGTCGCGACTGCAAGCTCAAGAGACCCAGTACTTC
CAISESRLQAQETQYF
>TRBJ2-3|NA|NA|TRBV7-2
TGTGCCAGCTCCCGCGGGGCCAACACAGATACGCAGTATTTT
CASSRGANTDTQYF
>TRBJ1-6|NA|NA|TRBV2
TGTGCCAGCAGTGAACAGGGGCGGAATTCACCCCTCCACTTT
CASSEQGRNSPLHF
>TRBJ2-5|NA|NA|TRBV7-8
TGTGCCAGCAGCTTTAACGCCGCCCGGCAAGAGACCCAGTACTTC
CASSFNAARQETQYF
>TRBJ1-2|TRBD1|NA|TRBV5-4
TGTGCCAGCAGCTTGGCCGGGACAGCTAATGGCTACACCTTC
CASSLAGTANGYTF
>TRBJ2-7|NA|NA|TRBV2
TGTGCCAGCAGTGAAGTTCCTTTTAGCTCCTACGAGCAGTACTTC
CASSEVPFSSYEQYF
>TRBJ1-2|NA|NA|TRBV24-1
TGTGCCACCAGTGATTCCGGACCTACGACTGCGAATGGCTACACCTTC
CATSDSGPTTANGYTF
>TRBJ2-4|NA|NA|TRBV2
TGTGCCAGCAGTGAAGCGGGCGGACTCTTTGACTTC
CASSEAGGLFDF
>TRBJ2-3|TRBD2|NA|TRBV5-1
TGCGCCAGCAGCTTGGGACTAGCGGGGATGGCTGGCACAGATACGCAGTATTTT
CASSLGLAGMAGTDTQYF
>TRBJ1-6|NA|NA|TRBV27
TGTGCCAGCAGTTTATCGGGCAGCTCCTATAATTCACCCCTCCACTTT
CASSLSGSSYNSPLHF
>TRBJ2-1|NA|NA|TRBV20-1
TGCAGTGCTCAAAATCCGAACACAGGTAATGAGCAGTTCTTC
CSAQNPNTGNEQFF
>TRBJ2-1|TRBD1|NA|TRBV9
TGTGCCAGCAGCCCCGGGACAGCGACCTACAATGAGCAGTTCTTC
CASSPGTATYNEQFF
>TRBJ2-7|TRBD2|once|TRBV6-2/TRBV6-3
TGTGCCAGCAGCACTTCTGGTCCCATAGCGGGCGTCTCCTACGAGCAGTACTTC
CASSTSGPIAGVSYEQYF
>TRBJ2-7|TRBD1|NA|TRBV14
TGTGCCAGCAGTCGGGGACAGGGTCGGTACGAGCAGTACTTC
CASSRGQGRYEQYF
>TRBJ1-1|NA|NA|TRBV29-1
TGCAGCGTTGAGATTCGGGGACTGAGCACTGAAGCTTTCTTT
CSVEIRGLSTEAFF
>TRBJ2-3|NA|NA|TRBV7-9
TGTGCCAGCAGTATCACAGATACGCAGTATTTT
CASSITDTQYF
>TRBJ2-1|TRBD1|few|TRBV12-3/TRBV12-4
TGTGCCAGCAGTCGAACGCAGGGGGCAAGAGGGAAGAATGAGCAGTTCTTC
CASSRTQGARGKNEQFF
>TRBJ1-2|TRBD1|NA|TRBV12-3/TRBV12-4
TGTGCCAGCAGGGGGGACAGGATCCACTATGGCTACACCTTC
CASRGDRIHYGYTF
>TRBJ2-7|NA|NA|TRBV10-3
TGTGCCACCCGCCGCCCCGGGACCAGGGGCGCCTACGAGCAGTACTTC
CATRRPGTRGAYEQYF
>TRBJ1-5|NA|NA|TRBV19
TGTGCCAGTAGTATTTCCGACAGCCGGGCTCAGCCCCAGCATTTT
CASSISDSRAQPQHF
>TRBJ2-5|NA|NA|TRBV19
TGTGCCAGTAGTAAAGGGACTCTACAGACCCAGTACTTC
CASSKGTLQTQYF